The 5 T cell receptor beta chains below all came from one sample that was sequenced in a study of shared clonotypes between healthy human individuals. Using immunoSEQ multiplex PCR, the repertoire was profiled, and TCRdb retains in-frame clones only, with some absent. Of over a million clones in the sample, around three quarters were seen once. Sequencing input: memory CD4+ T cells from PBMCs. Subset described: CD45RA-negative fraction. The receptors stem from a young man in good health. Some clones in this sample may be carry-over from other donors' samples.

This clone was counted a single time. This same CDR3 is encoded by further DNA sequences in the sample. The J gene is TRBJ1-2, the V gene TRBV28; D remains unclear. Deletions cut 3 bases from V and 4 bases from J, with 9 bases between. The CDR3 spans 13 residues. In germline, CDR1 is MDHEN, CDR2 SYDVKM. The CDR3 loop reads CASSFVGSYGYTF. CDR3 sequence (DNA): TGTGCCAGCAGTTTTGTGGGTAGCTATGGCTACACCTTC.

CDR3 loop: CASRDRVMNTEAFF. CDR3 DNA: TGTGCCAGCAGGGACAGGGTTATGAACACTGAAGCTTTCTTT. The V and J genes are TRBV2 and TRBJ1-1; 8 bases align to TRBD1. The junction had 3 bases not matched to a gene; V was cut back by 6 bases and J by 0 bases. The V gene's germline CDR1 is SNHLY and CDR2 FYNNEI. The CDR3 has 14 amino acids.

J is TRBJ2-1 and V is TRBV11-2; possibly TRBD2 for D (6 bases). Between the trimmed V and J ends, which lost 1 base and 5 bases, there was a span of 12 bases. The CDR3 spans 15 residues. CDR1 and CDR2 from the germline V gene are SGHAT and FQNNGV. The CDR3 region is CASSLVPGVDNEQFF. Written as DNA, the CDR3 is TGTGCCAGCAGCTTAGTTCCGGGAGTGGACAATGAGCAGTTCTTC.

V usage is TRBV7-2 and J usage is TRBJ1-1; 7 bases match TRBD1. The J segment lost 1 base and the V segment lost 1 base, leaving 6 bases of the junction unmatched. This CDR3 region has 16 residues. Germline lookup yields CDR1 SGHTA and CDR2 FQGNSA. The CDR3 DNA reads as TGTGCCAGCAGCTTAGTCCAGGGGGAGGGGAACACTGAAGCTTTCTTT. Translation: CASSLVQGEGNTEAFF.

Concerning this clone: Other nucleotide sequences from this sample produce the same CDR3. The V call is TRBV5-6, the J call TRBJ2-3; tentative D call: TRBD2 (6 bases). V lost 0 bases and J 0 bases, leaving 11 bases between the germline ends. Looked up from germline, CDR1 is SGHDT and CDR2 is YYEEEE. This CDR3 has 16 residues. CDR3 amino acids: CASSLVSGTSTDTQYF. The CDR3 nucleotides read TGTGCCAGCAGCTTGGTTAGCGGAACTAGCACAGATACGCAGTATTTT.